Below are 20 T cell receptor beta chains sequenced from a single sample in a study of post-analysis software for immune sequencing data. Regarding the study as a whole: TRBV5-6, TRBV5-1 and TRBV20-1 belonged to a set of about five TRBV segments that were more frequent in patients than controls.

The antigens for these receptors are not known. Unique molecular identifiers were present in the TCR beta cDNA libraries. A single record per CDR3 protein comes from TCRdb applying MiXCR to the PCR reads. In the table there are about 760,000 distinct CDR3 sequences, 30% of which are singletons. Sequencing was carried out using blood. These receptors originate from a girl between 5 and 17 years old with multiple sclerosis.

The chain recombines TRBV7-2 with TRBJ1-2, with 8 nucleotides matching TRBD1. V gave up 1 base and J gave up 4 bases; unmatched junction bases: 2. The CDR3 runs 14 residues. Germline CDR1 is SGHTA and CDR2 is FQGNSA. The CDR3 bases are TGTGCCAGCAGCTTAGAGGGACAGGTCTATGGCTACACCTTC. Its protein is CASSLEGQVYGYTF.

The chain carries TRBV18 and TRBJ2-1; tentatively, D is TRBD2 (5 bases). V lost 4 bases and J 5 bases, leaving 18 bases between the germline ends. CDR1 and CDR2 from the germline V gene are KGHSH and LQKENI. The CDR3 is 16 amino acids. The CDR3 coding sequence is TGTGCCAGCTCACAACTAGGACTGGCCTTAAACAATGAGCAGTTCTTC. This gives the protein CASSQLGLALNNEQFF.

CDR3 sequence reads: CASSLAPGPGTEAFF. CDR3 coding DNA: TGTGCCAGCAGCTTGGCTCCGGGGCCCGGCACTGAAGCTTTCTTT. This chain uses TRBV5-4 with TRBJ1-1; possibly TRBD1 for D (5 bases). This CDR3 has 15 residues. The germline V gene encodes CDR1 SGHNT and CDR2 YYREEE (reference sequence). With 0 bases removed from V and 4 bases from J, the gap between germline ends came to 13 bases.

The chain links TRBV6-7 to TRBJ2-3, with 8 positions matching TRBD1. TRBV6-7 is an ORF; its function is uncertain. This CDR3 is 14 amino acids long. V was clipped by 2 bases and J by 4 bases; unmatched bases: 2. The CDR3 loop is CASSYTTGADTQYF. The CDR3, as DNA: TGTGCCAGCAGTTACACGACAGGGGCAGATACGCAGTATTTT.

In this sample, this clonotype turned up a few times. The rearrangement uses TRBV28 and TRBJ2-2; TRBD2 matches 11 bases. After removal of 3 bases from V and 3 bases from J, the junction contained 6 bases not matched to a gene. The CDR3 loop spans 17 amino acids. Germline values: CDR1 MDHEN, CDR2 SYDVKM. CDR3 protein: CASSFMTSGEYTGELFF. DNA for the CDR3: TGTGCCAGCAGTTTTATGACTAGCGGGGAATACACCGGGGAGCTGTTTTTT. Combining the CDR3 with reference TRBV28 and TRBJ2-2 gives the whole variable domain DVKVTQSSRYLVKRTGEKVFLECVQDMDHENMFWYRQDPGLGLRLIYFSYDVKMKEKGDIPEGYSVSREKKERFSLILESASTNQTSMYLCASSFMTSGEYTGELFFGEGSRLTVL.

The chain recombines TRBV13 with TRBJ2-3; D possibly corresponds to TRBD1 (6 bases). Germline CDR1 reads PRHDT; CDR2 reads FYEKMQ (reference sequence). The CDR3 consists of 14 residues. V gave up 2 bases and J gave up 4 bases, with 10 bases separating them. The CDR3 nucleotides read TGTGCCAGCAGCTTACGACGACAGGCAGATACGCAGTATTTT. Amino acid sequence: CASSLRRQADTQYF.

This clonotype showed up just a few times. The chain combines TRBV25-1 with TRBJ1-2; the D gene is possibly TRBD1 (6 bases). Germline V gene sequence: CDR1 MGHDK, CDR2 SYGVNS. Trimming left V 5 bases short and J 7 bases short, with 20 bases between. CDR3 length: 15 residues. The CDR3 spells CASSPSLGGAGGYTF. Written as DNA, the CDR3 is TGTGCCAGCAGTCCTTCCCTGGGGGGGGCAGGTGGCTACACCTTC.

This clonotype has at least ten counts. The CDR3 DNA follows: TGCAGCGCCCGAGTCTTCACAGATACGCAGTATTTT. Translating gives CSARVFTDTQYF. The V gene is TRBV29-1, the J gene TRBJ2-3; unclear D gene. V was clipped by 7 bases and J by 2 bases, with 10 bases between them. The CDR3 totals 12 residues. Germline CDR1 SQVTM, CDR2 ANQGSEA.

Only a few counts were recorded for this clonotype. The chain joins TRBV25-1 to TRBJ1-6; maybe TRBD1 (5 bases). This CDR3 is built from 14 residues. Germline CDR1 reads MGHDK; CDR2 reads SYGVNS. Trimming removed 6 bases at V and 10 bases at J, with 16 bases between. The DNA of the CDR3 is TGTGCCAGCAGAGGGGAGGCAGGGCGCTCACCCCTCCACTTT. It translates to CASRGEAGRSPLHF.

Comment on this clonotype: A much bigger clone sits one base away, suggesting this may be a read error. The CDR3 sequence is CSVEERYYEQYF. The CDR3 DNA reads as TGCAGCGTTGAAGAGCGGTACTACGAGCAGTACTTC. The chain joins TRBV29-1 to TRBJ2-5; the D is unclear. The tail of the sequence fits TRBJ2-7 better, so the J call may be wrong. Germline V lookup: CDR1 SQVTM, CDR2 ANQGSEA. The CDR3 loop spans 12 amino acids.

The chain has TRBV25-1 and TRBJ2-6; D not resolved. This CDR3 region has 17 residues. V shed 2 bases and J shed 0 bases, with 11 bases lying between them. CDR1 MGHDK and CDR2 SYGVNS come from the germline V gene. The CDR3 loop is CASSEVPRHSGANVLTF. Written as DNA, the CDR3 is TGTGCCAGCAGTGAAGTTCCGCGTCACTCTGGGGCCAACGTCCTGACTTTC. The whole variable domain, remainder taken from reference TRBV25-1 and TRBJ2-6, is EADIYQTPRYLVIGTGKKITLECSQTMGHDKMYWYQQDPGMELHLIHYSYGVNSTEKGDLSSESTVSRIRTEHFPLTLESARPSHTSQYLCASSEVPRHSGANVLTFGAGSRLTVL.

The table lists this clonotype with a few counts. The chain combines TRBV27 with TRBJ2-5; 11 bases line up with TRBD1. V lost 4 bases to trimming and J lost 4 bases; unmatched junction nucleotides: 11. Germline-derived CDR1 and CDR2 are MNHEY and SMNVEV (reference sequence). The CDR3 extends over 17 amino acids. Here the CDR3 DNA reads TGTGCCAGCAGTTGGGACAGGGGGAGTAGTATTAGAGAGACCCAGTACTTC. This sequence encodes CASSWDRGSSIRETQYF.

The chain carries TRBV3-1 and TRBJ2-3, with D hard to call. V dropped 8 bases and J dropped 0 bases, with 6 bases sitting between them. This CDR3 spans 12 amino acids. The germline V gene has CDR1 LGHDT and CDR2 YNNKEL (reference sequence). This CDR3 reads CASQSSTDTQYF. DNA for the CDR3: TGTGCCAGCCAGAGTAGCACAGATACGCAGTATTTT.

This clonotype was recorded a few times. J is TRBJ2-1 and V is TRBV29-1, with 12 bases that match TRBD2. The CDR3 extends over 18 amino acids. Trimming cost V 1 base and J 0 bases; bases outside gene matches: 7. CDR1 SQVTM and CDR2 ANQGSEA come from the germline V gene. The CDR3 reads CSVEGLAGASYSYNEQFF. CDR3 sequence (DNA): TGCAGCGTTGAAGGACTAGCGGGAGCCTCGTACTCCTACAATGAGCAGTTCTTC.

CDR3: CAISSGQQETQYF. The CDR3 DNA follows: TGTGCCATCAGTTCAGGACAGCAAGAGACCCAGTACTTC. The chain links TRBV10-3 to TRBJ2-5; D might be TRBD1 (6 bases). V lost 5 bases and J 2 bases, leaving 9 bases between the germline ends. Germline-derived CDR1 and CDR2 are ENHRY and SYGVKD. The CDR3 covers 13 residues.

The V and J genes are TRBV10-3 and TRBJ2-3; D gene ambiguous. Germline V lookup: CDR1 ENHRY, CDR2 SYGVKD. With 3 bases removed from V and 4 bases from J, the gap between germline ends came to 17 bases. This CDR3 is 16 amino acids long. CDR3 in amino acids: CAISEYPYGVSDTQYF. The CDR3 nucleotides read TGTGCCATCAGTGAATACCCCTATGGTGTGTCAGATACGCAGTATTTT.

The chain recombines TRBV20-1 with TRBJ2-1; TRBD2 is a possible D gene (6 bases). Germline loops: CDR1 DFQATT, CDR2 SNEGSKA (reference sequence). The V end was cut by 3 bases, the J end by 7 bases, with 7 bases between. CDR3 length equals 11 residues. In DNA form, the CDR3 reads TGCAGTGCTAGCGCGGGGAATGAGCAGTTCTTC. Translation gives CSASAGNEQFF.

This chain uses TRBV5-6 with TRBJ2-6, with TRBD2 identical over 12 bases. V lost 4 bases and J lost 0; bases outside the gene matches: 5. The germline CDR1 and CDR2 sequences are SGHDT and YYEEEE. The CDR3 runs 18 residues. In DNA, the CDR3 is TGTGCCAGCAGCCGACCGGGACTAGCGGGCTCTGGGGCCAACGTCCTGACTTTC. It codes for CASSRPGLAGSGANVLTF.

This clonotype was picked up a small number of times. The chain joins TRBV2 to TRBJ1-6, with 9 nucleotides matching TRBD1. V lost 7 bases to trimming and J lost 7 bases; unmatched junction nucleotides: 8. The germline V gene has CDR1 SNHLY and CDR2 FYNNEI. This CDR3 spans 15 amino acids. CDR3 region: CASTNEGTGNSPLHF. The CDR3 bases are TGTGCCAGCACGAATGAAGGGACAGGGAATTCACCCCTCCACTTT.

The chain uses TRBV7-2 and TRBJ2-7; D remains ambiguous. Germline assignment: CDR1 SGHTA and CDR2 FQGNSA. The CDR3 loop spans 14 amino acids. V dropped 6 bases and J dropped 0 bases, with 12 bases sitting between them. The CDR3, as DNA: TGTGCCAGCAGGGCTGGGTATTCCTCCTACGAGCAGTACTTC. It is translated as CASRAGYSSYEQYF.